This T cell receptor beta chain was profiled in a study of blood T cells in healthy people across ages. The study, taken as a whole, reports: PBMC samples, being unsorted, prevented any conclusive comparison of naive and antigen-experienced cells. Relative to aged donors, long-lived donors carried more naive CD4+ cells and displayed higher diversity.

Germline-derived CDR1 and CDR2 are DFQATT and SNEGSKA (reference sequence). Unmatched junction bases numbered 8, after V lost 6 bases and J lost 2 bases. There are 16 residues in the CDR3. Alongside a J-beta primer mix, a sample-barcoded 5' primer served in a second PCR lasting roughly 6 to 11 cycles. MiXCR was run by TCRdb on the 5' RACE reads, yielding one entry per CDR3 protein. The sample holds around 940,000 distinct CDR3 sequences; 51% are singletons and the top ten take over 20%. With regard to this clonotype: Antigen unknown.

V and J are TRBV20-1 and TRBJ2-5, with 14 positions matching TRBD2. Sample: blood. The TCR comes from a woman in her fifties or sixties in good health. As DNA, the CDR3 is TGCAGTGCGGGACTAGCGGGAGTTCGGCGACAAGAGACCCAGTACTTC. Translated: CSAGLAGVRRQETQYF.